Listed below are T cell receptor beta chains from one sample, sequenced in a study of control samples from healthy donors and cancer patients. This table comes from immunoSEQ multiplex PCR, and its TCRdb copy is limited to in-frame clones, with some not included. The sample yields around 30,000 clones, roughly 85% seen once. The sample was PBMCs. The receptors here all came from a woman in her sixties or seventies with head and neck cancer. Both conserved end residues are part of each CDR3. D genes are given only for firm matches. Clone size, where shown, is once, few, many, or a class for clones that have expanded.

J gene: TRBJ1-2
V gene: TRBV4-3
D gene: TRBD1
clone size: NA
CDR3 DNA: TGCGCCAGCAGCCAGGAGGGGGCAGGGGCTGGTGGCTACACCTTC
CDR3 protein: CASSQEGAGAGGYTF

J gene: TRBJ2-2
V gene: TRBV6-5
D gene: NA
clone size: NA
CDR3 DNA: TGTGCCACCCGCCTTCAACGGAGGAACACCGGGGAGCTGTTTTTT
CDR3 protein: CATRLQRRNTGELFF

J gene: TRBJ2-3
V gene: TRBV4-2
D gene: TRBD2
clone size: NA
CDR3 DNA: TGTGCCAGCAGCCTCGCTAGCGGGGGTTGGGCAGATACGCAGTATTTT
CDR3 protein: CASSLASGGWADTQYF

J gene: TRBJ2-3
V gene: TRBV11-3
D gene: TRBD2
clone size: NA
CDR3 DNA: TGTGCCAGCAGCCAAGGACTAGCGGGGGGGCAAGATACGCAGTATTTT
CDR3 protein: CASSQGLAGGQDTQYF

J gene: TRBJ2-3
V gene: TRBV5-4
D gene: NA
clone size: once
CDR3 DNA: TGTGCCAGCACCCCTAGGGACCTTTTCACAGATACGCAGTATTTT
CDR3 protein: CASTPRDLFTDTQYF

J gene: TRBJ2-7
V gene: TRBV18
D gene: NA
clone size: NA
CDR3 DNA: TGTGCCAGCTCACGCGGGGACGAGCAGTACTTC
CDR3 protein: CASSRGDEQYF

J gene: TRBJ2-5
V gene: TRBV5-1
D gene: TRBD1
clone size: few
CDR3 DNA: TGCGCCAGCAGCACCGGACAGGGTGGCGAGACCCAGTACTTC
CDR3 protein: CASSTGQGGETQYF

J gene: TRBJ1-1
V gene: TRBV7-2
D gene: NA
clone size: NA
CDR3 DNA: TGTGCCAGCAGGCTCGGACCTAACACTGAAGCTTTCTTT
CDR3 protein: CASRLGPNTEAFF

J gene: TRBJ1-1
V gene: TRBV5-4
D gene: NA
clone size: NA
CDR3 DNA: TGTGCCAGCAGCTTGGAAGGGTTCATGAACACTGAAGCTTTCTTT
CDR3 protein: CASSLEGFMNTEAFF

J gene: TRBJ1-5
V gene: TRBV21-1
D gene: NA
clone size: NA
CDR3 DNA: TGTGCCAGCAGCAAACTCCCGGCTCCCGAATCCAATCAGCCCCAGCATTTT
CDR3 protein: CASSKLPAPESNQPQHF

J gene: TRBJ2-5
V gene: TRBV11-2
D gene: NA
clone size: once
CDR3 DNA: TGTGCCAGCAGCCTTGGCCCCTCCCCGGGACAAGAGACCCAGTACTTC
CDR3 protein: CASSLGPSPGQETQYF

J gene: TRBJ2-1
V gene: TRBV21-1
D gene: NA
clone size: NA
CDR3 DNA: TGTGCCAGACCTGGGAGGGGGACTGAGCAGTTCTTC
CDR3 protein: CARPGRGTEQFF

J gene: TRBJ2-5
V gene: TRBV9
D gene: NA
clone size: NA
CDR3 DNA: TGTGCCAGCAGCGTAGCTCGGGGACAAAAAGAGACCCAGTACTTC
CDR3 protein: CASSVARGQKETQYF

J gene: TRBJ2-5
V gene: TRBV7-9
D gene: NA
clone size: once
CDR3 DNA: TGTGCCAGCAGCCGGAAAGATGGGGGAGAGACCCAGTACTTC
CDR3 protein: CASSRKDGGETQYF

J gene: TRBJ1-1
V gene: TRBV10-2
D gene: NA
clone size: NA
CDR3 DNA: TGCGCCAGCAGTGAGCAGGTTAGCACTGAAGCTTTCTTT
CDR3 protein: CASSEQVSTEAFF

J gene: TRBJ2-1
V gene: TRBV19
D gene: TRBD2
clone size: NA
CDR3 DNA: TGTGCCAGTAGCGATCTAGCGGGGGGGACCTACAATGAGCAGTTCTTC
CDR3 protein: CASSDLAGGTYNEQFF

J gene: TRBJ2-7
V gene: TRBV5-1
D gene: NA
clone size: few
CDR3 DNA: TGCGCCAGCAGCTTGGCCCAAAACGAGCAGTACTTC
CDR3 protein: CASSLAQNEQYF

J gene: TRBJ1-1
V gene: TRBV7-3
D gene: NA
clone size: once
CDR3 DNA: TGTGCCAGCAGCTTAACAGGGCCCACTGAAGCTTTCTTT
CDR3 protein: CASSLTGPTEAFF

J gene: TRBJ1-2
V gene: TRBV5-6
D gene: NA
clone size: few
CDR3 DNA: TGTGCCAGCAGCTTACGCGCCCTTTATGGCTACACCTTC
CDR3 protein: CASSLRALYGYTF

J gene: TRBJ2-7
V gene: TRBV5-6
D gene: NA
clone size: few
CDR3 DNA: TGTGCCAGCAGCATTAGAGGAGGGAGGTACGAGCAGTACTTC
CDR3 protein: CASSIRGGRYEQYF

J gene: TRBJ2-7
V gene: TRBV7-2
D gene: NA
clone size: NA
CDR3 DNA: TGTGCCAGCAGCCCCGTACGGCTGCCGGACGCCGAGCAGTACTTC
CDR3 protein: CASSPVRLPDAEQYF

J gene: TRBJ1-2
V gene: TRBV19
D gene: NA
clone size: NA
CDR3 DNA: TGTGCCAGTAGTATTGCAGGGTCGGACTATGGCTACACCTTC
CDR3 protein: CASSIAGSDYGYTF

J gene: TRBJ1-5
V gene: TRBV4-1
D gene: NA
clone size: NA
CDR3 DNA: TGCGCCAGCAGCCAAGACACCGTAGGCCAGCCCCAGCATTTT
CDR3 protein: CASSQDTVGQPQHF

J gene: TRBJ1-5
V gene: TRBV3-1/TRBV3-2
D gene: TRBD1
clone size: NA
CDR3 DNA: TGTGCCAGCAGCCAGGGGACAGGATCAAGTTTGCAGCCCCAGCATTTT
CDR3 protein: CASSQGTGSSLQPQHF

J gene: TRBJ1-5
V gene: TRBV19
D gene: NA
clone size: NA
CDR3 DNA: TGTGCCAGTAGTATTTCAAGGGCGCGAAGCAATCAGCCCCAGCATTTT
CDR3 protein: CASSISRARSNQPQHF

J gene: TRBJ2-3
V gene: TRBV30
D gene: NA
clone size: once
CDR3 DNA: TGTGCCTGGAGCCCCGTAGCGGAGGGGACAGATACGCAGTATTTT
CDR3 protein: CAWSPVAEGTDTQYF